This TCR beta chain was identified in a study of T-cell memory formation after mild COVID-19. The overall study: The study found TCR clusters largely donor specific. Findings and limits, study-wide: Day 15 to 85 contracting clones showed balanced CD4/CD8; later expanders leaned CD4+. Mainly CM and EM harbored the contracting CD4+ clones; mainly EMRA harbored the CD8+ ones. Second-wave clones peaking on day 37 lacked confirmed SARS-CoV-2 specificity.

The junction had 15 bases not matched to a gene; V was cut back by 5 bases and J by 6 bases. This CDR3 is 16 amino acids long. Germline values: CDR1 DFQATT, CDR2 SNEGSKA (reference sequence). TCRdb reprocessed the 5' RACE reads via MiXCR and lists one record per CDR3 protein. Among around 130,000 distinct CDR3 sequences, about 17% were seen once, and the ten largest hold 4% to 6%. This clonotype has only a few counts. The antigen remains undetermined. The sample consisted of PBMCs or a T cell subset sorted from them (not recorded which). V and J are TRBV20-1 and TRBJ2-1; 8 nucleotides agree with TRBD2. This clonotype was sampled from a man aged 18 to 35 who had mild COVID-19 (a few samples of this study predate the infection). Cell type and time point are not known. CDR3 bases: TGCAGTGCTGACTTTCCCGGGACTAGAGCGGCCAATGAGCAGTTCTTC. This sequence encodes CSADFPGTRAANEQFF.